This T cell receptor (beta chain) was identified in a study of T cell repertoires in cytomegalovirus infection. TCRdb used MiXCR to reprocess the reads, holding one entry per CDR3 protein. The sample lists approximately 100,000 distinct CDR3 sequences, 25% to 30% seen once, with 80% to 90% in the top ten. Trimming took off 3 bases at V and 5 bases at J, with 16 bases between the two ends. The CDR3 loop spans 15 amino acids. Note on this clonotype: Its matching antigen is unknown.

This material consisted of CD8+ T cells from cultured PBMCs, taken from culture after CMV antigen stimulation. The receptor comes from a human donor in good health (CMV status not recorded). Some clones in this sample may be carry-over from other donors' samples. This rearrangement joins TRBV12-3 or TRBV12-4 to TRBJ1-1, with D possibly matching TRBD1 (5 bases). CDR3: CASSLAGSPGTEAFF. The CDR3 coding sequence is TGTGCCAGCAGTTTGGCAGGGTCCCCGGGGACTGAAGCTTTCTTT.